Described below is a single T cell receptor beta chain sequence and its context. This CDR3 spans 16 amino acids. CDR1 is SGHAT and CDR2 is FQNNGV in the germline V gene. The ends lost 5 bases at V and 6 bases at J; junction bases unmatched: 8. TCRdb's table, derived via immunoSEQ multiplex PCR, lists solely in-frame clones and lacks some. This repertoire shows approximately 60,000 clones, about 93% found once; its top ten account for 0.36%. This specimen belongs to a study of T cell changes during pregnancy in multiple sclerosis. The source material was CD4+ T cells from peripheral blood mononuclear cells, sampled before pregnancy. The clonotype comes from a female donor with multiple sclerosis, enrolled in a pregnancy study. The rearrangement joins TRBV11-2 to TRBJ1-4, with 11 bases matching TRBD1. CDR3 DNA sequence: TGTGCCAGCAGCCCTGGGGACAGGGGGAAGGATGAAAAACTGTTTTTT. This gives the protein CASSPGDRGKDEKLFF.